The T cell receptor beta chain under discussion was sequenced for a study of blood T cells in healthy people across ages. Each donor's blood draw was around 9.2 milliliters of peripheral blood. Study results and limitations: Possibly, changes in expanded clonotypes were confounded because donor CMV status was unknown.

Points on this clonotype: Antigen: not known.

A sample-barcoded 5' primer and a J-beta primer mix were used in a second PCR of roughly 7 to 12 cycles. MiXCR, applied by TCRdb to the 5' RACE reads, yields one record per CDR3 protein. The top ten clones hold about 19% of a sample with hundreds of thousands of distinct CDR3 sequences, around two fifths of them seen once. V lost 4 bases to trimming and J lost 3 bases, with 25 bases between them. Germline assignment: CDR1 MNHNS and CDR2 SASEGT. CDR3 size: 18 residues. The specimen was blood. The TCR sequence derives from a man aged 55 to 70 in good health. V gene TRBV6-1 combines with J gene TRBJ2-7; either TRBD1 or TRBD2 may supply D (6 bases each). As DNA, the CDR3 is TGTGCCAGCAGTGTGACAGGCCCCTGGGGCGGGACACTCTACGAGCAGTACTTC. It is translated as CASSVTGPWGGTLYEQYF.